The 31 T cell receptor beta chains listed next were all sequenced from one sample in a study of OX40 agonist ivuxolimab in advanced cancers. Libraries were prepared by immunoSEQ multiplex PCR; TCRdb keeps only in-frame clonotypes and omits some of them. The sample carries 35,000 to 45,000 clones, around 92% recorded once. Sample: CD4+ or CD8+ T cells sorted from blood, taken in a trial of the OX40 agonist ivuxolimab. These receptors originate from an adult with an advanced solid tumor such as melanoma, head and neck, liver or kidney cancer.

The CDR3 DNA reads as TGTGCCAGCAGCCCCGAAGGGGGTTCTGAAGCTTTCTTT. Amino acid sequence: CASSPEGGSEAFF. The chain links TRBV13 to TRBJ1-1; possibly TRBD1 for D (6 bases). Trimming shortened V by 5 bases and J by 6 bases, and 13 bases separated the two germline ends. Germline V gives CDR1 PRHDT, CDR2 FYEKMQ (reference sequence). This CDR3 spans 13 amino acids.

This chain connects TRBV13 to TRBJ2-1; perhaps TRBD2 as D (6 bases). Germline assignment: CDR1 PRHDT and CDR2 FYEKMQ (reference sequence). The CDR3 loop spans 13 amino acids. Between the trimmed V and J ends, which lost 5 bases and 5 bases, there was a span of 10 bases. CDR3 protein: CASSPTGDNEQFF. The CDR3 DNA reads TGTGCCAGCAGCCCTACGGGGGACAATGAGCAGTTCTTC.

This chain connects TRBV7-6 to TRBJ2-1, with TRBD2 matching over 9 bases. V shed 3 bases, J shed 2 bases, and the junction held 2 bases outside the gene matches. The CDR3 length is 15 residues. CDR1 is SGHVS and CDR2 is FNYEAQ in the germline V gene. The CDR3: CASSFLAGTYNEQFF. CDR3 bases: TGTGCCAGCAGCTTCCTAGCGGGAACCTACAATGAGCAGTTCTTC.

This clone was seen only once. The chain uses TRBV7-9 and TRBJ2-1; 9 nucleotides match TRBD2. This CDR3 region has 18 residues. Trimming removed 4 bases from V and 2 bases from J; junction bases left unmatched: 12. Germline lookup yields CDR1 SEHNR and CDR2 FQNEAQ (reference sequence). CDR3: CASSSSRLAGRPYNEQFF. CDR3 DNA: TGTGCCAGCAGCTCGAGTAGGCTAGCGGGGAGACCCTACAATGAGCAGTTCTTC.

The chain recombines TRBV4-1 with TRBJ2-1, with 7 bases aligning to TRBD2. CDR1 MGHRA and CDR2 YSYEKL come from the germline V gene. V was pared by 5 bases and J by 3 bases, with 7 bases of the junction left unmatched. This CDR3 region has 15 residues. This CDR3 is CASSDRSGVYNEQFF. The CDR3 DNA sequence: TGCGCCAGCAGCGACCGGAGCGGGGTCTACAATGAGCAGTTCTTC.

The V call is TRBV29-1, the J call TRBJ1-1; D is perhaps TRBD1 (5 bases). The CDR3 extends over 12 amino acids. V lost 6 bases and J 1 base, leaving 9 bases between the germline ends. Per germline, CDR1 SQVTM and CDR2 ANQGSEA. The CDR3 sequence is CSVDTENTEAFF. CDR3 bases: TGCAGCGTGGACACTGAGAACACTGAAGCTTTCTTT.

This rearrangement joins TRBV11-2 to TRBJ1-2; no clear D. This CDR3 has 12 residues. V gave up 2 bases and J gave up 8 bases, with 9 bases separating them. Germline CDR1 reads SGHAT; CDR2 reads FQNNGV. The CDR3 bases are TGTGCCAGCAGCTTATCCTCTCGGGGCTACACCTTC. Encoded protein: CASSLSSRGYTF.

The gene calls are TRBV7-3 and TRBJ2-5; no firm D call. CDR3 length: 15 amino acids. Germline V gene sequence: CDR1 SGHTA, CDR2 FQGTGA. Trimming took 5 bases from V and 4 from J, leaving 17 bases between them. CDR3 nucleotide sequence: TGTGCCAGCAGCCCCACGGTGGTGGGCTCAGAGACCCAGTACTTC. This gives the protein CASSPTVVGSETQYF.

The chain links TRBV10-1 to TRBJ1-5; D perhaps matches TRBD1 (5 bases). The CDR3 spans 17 residues. Germline V gene lookup returns CDR1 WNHNN and CDR2 SYGVQD (reference sequence). V was shortened by 0 bases and J by 6 bases, with 18 bases between the two germline ends. The CDR3 reads CASSESLFGGDFQPQHF. DNA for the CDR3: TGCGCCAGCAGTGAGTCCCTTTTCGGGGGGGATTTTCAGCCCCAGCATTTT.

The gene calls are TRBV6-6 and TRBJ2-7; D not certain. Germline loops: CDR1 MNHNY, CDR2 SVGAGI (reference sequence). CDR3 size: 13 residues. V lost 0 bases, J lost 5 bases, and 8 bases lay in between. CDR3 residues: CASSYSIGDEQYF. CDR3 DNA sequence: TGTGCCAGCAGTTACTCGATTGGGGACGAGCAGTACTTC.

The chain is built from TRBV27 and TRBJ1-1; TRBD1 might be the D (5 bases). Deletions cut 0 bases from V and 3 bases from J, with 14 bases between. The CDR3 is 16 residues long. Germline V gene data show CDR1 as MNHEY and CDR2 as SMNVEV (reference sequence). The CDR3 DNA sequence: TGTGCCAGCAGTTTATCCTGGGGCGCAGGTGACACTGAAGCTTTCTTT. Translation gives CASSLSWGAGDTEAFF.

This clone occurred once. The chain joins TRBV11-2 to TRBJ2-3; D may be TRBD1 (5 bases). The ends were cut back, 1 base at V and 3 bases at J, with 14 bases in the middle. Germline CDR1 reads SGHAT; CDR2 reads FQNNGV. The CDR3 has 16 amino acids. The CDR3 reads CASSLGSGSVTDTQYF. In DNA form, the CDR3 reads TGTGCCAGCAGCTTAGGGTCAGGGTCAGTGACAGATACGCAGTATTTT.

The chain couples TRBV6-5 to TRBJ1-2; a weak D match, TRBD1 (6 bases). The V gene lost 2 bases and the J gene lost 3 bases, with 10 bases spanning the gap. The germline CDR1 and CDR2 sequences are MNHEY and SVGAGI. CDR3 length: 14 residues. CDR3 protein: CASSYGDTDYGYTF. The CDR3 DNA follows: TGTGCCAGCAGTTACGGGGACACAGACTATGGCTACACCTTC.

This chain links TRBV6-5 with TRBJ2-2; no reliable D call. Germline V gene lookup returns CDR1 MNHEY and CDR2 SVGAGI. This CDR3 is built from 12 residues. V was shortened by 4 bases and J by 8 bases, with 8 bases between the two germline ends. CDR3 loop: CASSWATGELFF. The CDR3 DNA reads as TGTGCCAGCAGTTGGGCTACTGGGGAGCTGTTTTTT.

V usage is TRBV13 and J usage is TRBJ2-1; no definite D call. The CDR3 loop spans 12 amino acids. CDR1 is PRHDT and CDR2 is FYEKMQ in the germline V gene (reference sequence). Trimming removed 10 bases at V and 8 bases at J, with 15 bases between. The CDR3 region is CATSETEDEQFF. DNA of the CDR3: TGTGCCACCTCCGAGACCGAGGATGAGCAGTTCTTC.

The gene calls are TRBV11-2 and TRBJ2-7, with D unclear. Trimming cost V 2 bases and J 2 bases, with 7 bases left between them. Germline CDR1 reads SGHAT; CDR2 reads FQNNGV. The CDR3 consists of 13 residues. The CDR3 bases are TGTGCCAGCAGCTTATCAAGGGCCTACGAGCAGTACTTC. It yields the protein CASSLSRAYEQYF.

The chain has TRBV7-2 and TRBJ2-7; D call uncertain. The V end lost 3 bases, the J end lost 0 bases, and 12 bases lay between the germline ends. The CDR3 runs to 15 residues. The germline CDR1 and CDR2 sequences are SGHTA and FQGNSA. Here the CDR3 reads CASSFYFSSSYEQYF. The CDR3 DNA is TGTGCCAGCAGCTTCTATTTTTCGAGCTCCTACGAGCAGTACTTC. Filled out from reference TRBV7-2 and TRBJ2-7, the complete variable domain reads GAGVSQSPSNKVTEKGKDVELRCDPISGHTALYWYRQSLGQGLEFLIYFQGNSAPDKSGLPSDRFSAERTGGSVSTLTIQRTQQEDSAVYLCASSFYFSSSYEQYFGPGTRLTVT.

This chain links TRBV6-5 with TRBJ1-5; no reliable D call. Germline lookup yields CDR1 MNHEY and CDR2 SVGAGI. The CDR3 has 9 residues. With 10 bases removed from V and 6 bases from J, the gap between germline ends came to 4 bases. Here the CDR3 reads CAMGQPQHF. The CDR3 bases are TGTGCCATGGGTCAGCCCCAGCATTTT.

This clone was seen a single time. This sequence joins TRBV21-1 and TRBJ1-4; TRBD1, the table's D call, was not compared with the DNA. TRBV21-1 is given as a pseudogene. The CDR3 is 14 residues long. The CDR3 reads CAELPGHANEKLFF. The DNA for the CDR3 is TGTGCCGAGCTCCCGGGACATGCTAATGAAAAACTGTTTTTT.

The chain combines TRBV15 with TRBJ2-3; TRBD1 agrees at 10 bases. Trimming removed 0 bases from V and 4 bases from J; junction bases left unmatched: 10. This CDR3 has 18 residues. CDR1 LNHNV and CDR2 YYDKDF come from the germline V gene (reference sequence). The CDR3 spells CATSRDRQGQGIADTQYF. In DNA form, the CDR3 reads TGTGCCACCAGCAGAGATAGGCAGGGACAGGGGATCGCAGATACGCAGTATTTT. The complete variable domain, with remaining parts taken from reference TRBV15 and TRBJ2-3, reads DAMVIQNPRYQVTQFGKPVTLSCSQTLNHNVMYWYQQKSSQAPKLLFHYYDKDFNNEADTPDNFQSRRPNTSFCFLDIRSPGLGDTAMYLCATSRDRQGQGIADTQYFGPGTRLTVL.

The chain combines TRBV9 with TRBJ2-5; tentatively, D is TRBD1 or TRBD2 (6 bases each). The DNA end is a closer match to TRBJ2-7, so the J assignment may be wrong. Germline V gene sequence: CDR1 SGDLS, CDR2 YYNGEE. The CDR3 covers 14 residues. The CDR3 spells CASSVDREESEQYF. The CDR3, as DNA: TGTGCCAGCAGCGTAGACAGGGAGGAGTCCGAGCAGTACTTC.

The V call is TRBV5-4, the J call TRBJ2-3, with 11 bases that match TRBD2. Germline loops: CDR1 SGHNT, CDR2 YYREEE (reference sequence). The CDR3 is 16 residues long. After removal of 2 bases from V and 5 bases from J, the junction contained 7 bases not matched to a gene. CDR3 region: CASSLRLAGMGDTQYF. The DNA for the CDR3 is TGTGCCAGCAGCTTACGACTAGCGGGGATGGGAGATACGCAGTATTTT.

The gene calls are TRBV11-2 and TRBJ1-1; no clear D gene. The germline V gene has CDR1 SGHAT and CDR2 FQNNGV. V was trimmed by 0 bases and J by 1 base, leaving 15 bases between them. The CDR3 totals 17 residues. CDR3 in amino acids: CASSLDTRGGQNTEAFF. The CDR3 DNA is TGTGCCAGCAGCTTAGATACCCGCGGAGGGCAGAACACTGAAGCTTTCTTT.

The CDR3 DNA is TGCAGCGTTGTAAGACGGGACCAGGGGTCCCTCTACGAGCAGTACTTC. This codes for CSVVRRDQGSLYEQYF. V usage is TRBV29-1 and J usage is TRBJ2-7; possibly TRBD1 for D (6 bases). V shed 4 bases and J shed 3 bases, with 22 bases lying between them. CDR3 length equals 16 residues. Germline V CDR1 and CDR2: SQVTM, ANQGSEA.

V is TRBV13 and J is TRBJ1-2, with TRBD1 matching 10 bases. CDR3 size: 15 residues. Trimming removed 4 bases from V and 1 base from J; junction bases left unmatched: 3. Germline values: CDR1 PRHDT, CDR2 FYEKMQ (reference sequence). The CDR3 is CASSSGTGVNYGYTF. Written as DNA, the CDR3 is TGTGCCAGCAGCTCAGGGACAGGGGTTAACTATGGCTACACCTTC.

The rearrangement joins TRBV11-2 to TRBJ2-7; D unresolved. Between the trimmed V and J ends, which lost 3 bases and 3 bases, there was a span of 9 bases. The germline V gene encodes CDR1 SGHAT and CDR2 FQNNGV. The CDR3 is made up of 13 amino acids. CDR3: CASSFQGFYEQYF. Here the CDR3 DNA reads TGTGCCAGCAGCTTCCAAGGGTTCTACGAGCAGTACTTC.

CDR3 nucleotide sequence: TGTGCCAGCAGCTCCCGGGCCCTTCCCCAGTTCTTC. Translated: CASSSRALPQFF. V gene TRBV9 combines with J gene TRBJ2-1, with D unclear. V shed 4 bases and J shed 13 bases, with 15 bases lying between them. This CDR3 has 12 amino acids. Per the germline V gene, CDR1 is SGDLS and CDR2 is YYNGEE.

V usage is TRBV27 and J usage is TRBJ2-3; the D is unclear. Germline values: CDR1 MNHEY, CDR2 SMNVEV (reference sequence). There are 14 residues in the CDR3. The V end was cut by 4 bases, the J end by 6 bases, with 14 bases between. CDR3 DNA: TGTGCCAGCAGTTGGGGAAGTAGTGCCGATACGCAGTATTTT. This codes for CASSWGSSADTQYF.

The chain is built from TRBV21-1 and TRBJ1-1. TRBV21-1 is shown as a pseudogene. CDR3 length equals 15 residues. The CDR3 DNA reads TGTGCCAGCCCCCTAAACGAGGAGGTAGGGACTGAAGCTTTCTTT. This encodes CASPLNEEVGTEAFF.

The chain joins TRBV7-9 to TRBJ2-2, with 7 bases identical to TRBD2. Germline CDR1 reads SEHNR; CDR2 reads FQNEAQ (reference sequence). Trimming took 2 bases from V and 0 from J; bases not matched to a gene: 3. The CDR3 is made up of 16 amino acids. The CDR3, as DNA: TGTGCCAGCAGCTTATTTGGACTAGCGAACACCGGGGAGCTGTTTTTT. Its protein product is CASSLFGLANTGELFF.

V gene TRBV2 combines with J gene TRBJ2-3; TRBD2 aligns across 7 bases. Germline trimming cut 2 bases from V and 2 bases from J; bases unmatched to any gene: 4. The CDR3 is made up of 15 amino acids. Per germline, CDR1 SNHLY and CDR2 FYNNEI. As DNA, the CDR3 is TGTGCCAGCAGTGAATGGCGGGGGAACACAGATACGCAGTATTTT. It yields the protein CASSEWRGNTDTQYF.